One and the same sample provided the 13 T cell receptor beta chains below, sequenced in a study of blood T cell repertoires in COVID-19 (dated by TCRdb to the early 2020s). Libraries were prepared through the immunoSEQ multiplex PCR assay. The clones in this table, taken by TCRdb from immuneACCESS, are in-frame only. Not every clone is retained; where verified, under half of the shortfall comes from an unresolved V gene, and the cause of the rest is unknown. This sample lists under 350,000 clones; around 84% were detected once. About 4.6% of the sample comes from the top ten. Source material: PBMCs or T cells enriched from blood (not recorded which). These receptors were collected from a young man who had recovered from COVID-19.

V usage is TRBV7-8 and J usage is TRBJ2-3, with 9 bases lining up with TRBD1. Germline V gene data show CDR1 as SGHVS and CDR2 as FQNEAQ. The trim removed 5 bases at V and 0 bases at J, leaving 9 bases unmatched. The CDR3 runs 17 residues. The CDR3 is CASSPNRGRASTDTQYF. CDR3 bases: TGTGCCAGCAGCCCAAACAGGGGGCGAGCTAGCACAGATACGCAGTATTTT.

The chain joins TRBV28 to TRBJ1-5; 7 positions agree with TRBD1. The CDR3 runs 16 residues. V trimming: 6 bases; J trimming: 4 bases; junction bases outside the gene matches: 12. In germline, CDR1 is MDHEN, CDR2 SYDVKM. The CDR3 region is CASSPLTGNFNQPQHF. The CDR3 nucleotides read TGTGCCAGCAGCCCCCTGACAGGGAACTTTAATCAGCCCCAGCATTTT.

V gene TRBV28 combines with J gene TRBJ2-7; 9 bases are shared with TRBD1. The J segment lost 1 base and the V segment lost 11 bases, leaving 9 bases of the junction unmatched. Germline values: CDR1 MDHEN, CDR2 SYDVKM. This CDR3 has 14 amino acids. The CDR3 DNA is TGTGCCTCCGTCCGGGACAGGGCGTCCTACGAGCAGTACTTC. The encoded protein is CASVRDRASYEQYF. Filled out from reference TRBV28 and TRBJ2-7, the complete variable domain reads DVKVTQSSRYLVKRTGEKVFLECVQDMDHENMFWYRQDPGLGLRLIYFSYDVKMKEKGDIPEGYSVSREKKERFSLILESASTNQTSMYLCASVRDRASYEQYFGPGTRLTVT.

This clone was observed a single time. The rearrangement links TRBV9 to TRBJ1-2; 9 bases map to TRBD1. The CDR3 consists of 16 residues. The germline CDR1 and CDR2 sequences are SGDLS and YYNGEE. V trimming: 0 bases; J trimming: 7 bases; junction bases outside the gene matches: 10. This CDR3 is CASSVGTGTGQSGYTF. In DNA, the CDR3 is TGTGCCAGCAGCGTAGGCACCGGGACAGGGCAGAGTGGCTACACCTTC. Complete variable domain (other parts from reference TRBV9 and TRBJ1-2): DSGVTQTPKHLITATGQRVTLRCSPRSGDLSVYWYQQSLDQGLQFLIQYYNGEERAKGNILERFSAQQFPDLHSELNLSSLELGDSALYFCASSVGTGTGQSGYTFGSGTRLTVV.

The chain couples TRBV15 to TRBJ1-5, with D uncertain. Trimming cost V 3 bases and J 3 bases, with 12 bases left between them. The CDR3 has 15 residues. The germline gives CDR1 LNHNV, CDR2 YYDKDF (reference sequence). The CDR3 DNA reads as TGTGCCACCAGCAGTTATCCACAGAACAATCAGCCCCAGCATTTT. It yields the protein CATSSYPQNNQPQHF.

The gene calls are TRBV20-1 and TRBJ1-3, with no clear D. Germline CDR1 and CDR2: DFQATT and SNEGSKA (reference sequence). Trimming pared 3 bases from V and 1 base from J, leaving 7 bases between. CDR3 size: 13 residues. The CDR3 DNA follows: TGCAGTGCTAGTAAGCGATCTGGAAACACCATATATTTT. Translating it yields CSASKRSGNTIYF.

The chain combines TRBV3-1 (or the pseudogene TRBV3-2) with TRBJ1-4; D gene ambiguous. V dropped 4 bases and J dropped 4 bases, with 7 bases sitting between them. The germline V gene encodes CDR1 LGHDT and CDR2 YNNKEL (reference sequence). This CDR3 region has 13 residues. CDR3 DNA: TGTGCCAGCAGCCCATACAGTAATGAAAAACTGTTTTTT. Translation gives CASSPYSNEKLFF.

V usage is TRBV5-4 and J usage is TRBJ2-2, with TRBD1 matching 11 bases. Per the germline V gene, CDR1 is SGHNT and CDR2 is YYREEE (reference sequence). The CDR3 is made up of 16 amino acids. V dropped 0 bases and J dropped 5; count of bases not matched to a gene: 3. In nucleotides, the CDR3 is TGTGCCAGCAGCTTGGCGGGACAGGGGGGGACCGGGGAGCTGTTTTTT. It translates to CASSLAGQGGTGELFF.

This clone was seen a single time. The V call is TRBV12-3 or TRBV12-4, the J call TRBJ1-2; no clear D. The CDR3 runs to 10 residues. Trimming pared 10 bases from V and 7 bases from J, leaving 10 bases between. In DNA form, the CDR3 reads TGTGCCACCCTCCCTCCTGGCTACACCTTC. Its protein is CATLPPGYTF.

The chain combines TRBV3-1 (or the pseudogene TRBV3-2) with TRBJ2-1; D uncertain. Germline CDR1 reads LGHDT; CDR2 reads YNNKEL (reference sequence). Trimming left V 1 base short and J 2 bases short, with 9 bases between. This CDR3 has 15 amino acids. CDR3 bases: TGTGCCAGCAGCCAAGCCGTAGCTCCCTACAATGAGCAGTTCTTC. This encodes CASSQAVAPYNEQFF.

The chain combines TRBV14 with TRBJ1-1; no clear D. The CDR3 loop spans 15 amino acids. V dropped 0 bases and J dropped 5 bases, with 13 bases sitting between them. Germline V lookup: CDR1 SGHDN, CDR2 FVKESK. The CDR3 reads CASSQDGGRWTEAFF. The CDR3 DNA sequence: TGTGCCAGCAGCCAAGACGGAGGGCGGTGGACTGAAGCTTTCTTT.

Points on this clone: A read error may explain this, as a much larger clone is one base away. Different DNA sequences within this sample yield the same CDR3. The chain joins TRBV12-3 or TRBV12-4 to TRBJ1-2, with a tentative D call TRBD1 (6 bases). This CDR3 is built from 13 residues. V was trimmed by 3 bases and J by 2 bases, leaving 7 bases between them. The CDR3 DNA is TGTGCCAGCAGTTTCCAGGGGAACTATGGCTACACCTTC. Its protein product is CASSFQGNYGYTF.

This rearrangement joins TRBV5-1 to TRBJ1-5; no clear D. V lost 0 bases and J lost 4, with 5 bases in between. The CDR3 covers 13 residues. Germline CDR1 SGHRS, CDR2 YFSETQ. The CDR3 here is CASSLGLNQPQHF. Written as DNA, the CDR3 is TGCGCCAGCAGCTTGGGACTTAATCAGCCCCAGCATTTT. The full variable domain, rest sourced from reference TRBV5-1 and TRBJ1-5, is KAGVTQTPRYLIKTRGQQVTLSCSPISGHRSVSWYQQTPGQGLQFLFEYFSETQRNKGNFPGRFSGRQFSNSRSEMNVSTLELGDSALYLCASSLGLNQPQHFGDGTRLSIL.